Listed below are T cell receptor beta chains from one sample, sequenced in a study of T cell responses to AZD1222 COVID-19 vaccine. Using immunoSEQ multiplex PCR, the repertoire was profiled, and TCRdb retains in-frame clones only, with some absent. Of about 110,000 clones listed, nearly 90% are singletons. The sequences come from peripheral blood, collected on day 0 of MenACWY control vaccination. The receptors here all came from an adult in good health. Both conserved end residues are part of each CDR3. D genes are given only for firm matches. Some rows have no size entry. The others give once, few or many, or a class for an expanded clone.

CDR3 DNA,CDR3 protein,D gene,clone size,V gene,J gene
TGTGCCAGTAGTATAAGTTGGAGCGGTAGCTCCTACAATGAGCAGTTCTTC,CASSISWSGSSYNEQFF,NA,medium-sized,TRBV19,TRBJ2-1
TGTGCCAGCAGTCCGAGAACAGGACGTAGCAATCAGCCCCAGCATTTT,CASSPRTGRSNQPQHF,NA,many,TRBV27,TRBJ1-5
TGTGCCAGCAGGTTAGCGGGAGGGCCATACAATGAGCAGTTCTTC,CASRLAGGPYNEQFF,TRBD2,NA,TRBV5-4,TRBJ2-1
TGTGCCACCAGCGTGGGGGGTTCTAATGAAAAACTGTTTTTT,CATSVGGSNEKLFF,NA,NA,TRBV15,TRBJ1-4
TGTGCCAGCAGCCTCCGGGACAGGCCTTTCTATGGCTACACCTTC,CASSLRDRPFYGYTF,TRBD1,few,TRBV5-6,TRBJ1-2
TGTGCCAGCAGTTACCCTCCTGAGACCCAGTACTTC,CASSYPPETQYF,NA,NA,TRBV6-2/TRBV6-3,TRBJ2-5
TGCGCCAGCAGCCAAGATCCGGAGGACTATGGCTACACCTTC,CASSQDPEDYGYTF,NA,NA,TRBV4-3,TRBJ1-2
TGTGCCAGCAGCTTGACAGGCACAGATACGCAGTATTTT,CASSLTGTDTQYF,NA,few,TRBV7-9,TRBJ2-3
TGTGCCAGCAGCTTGGGAGGAGATCAGCCCCAGCATTTT,CASSLGGDQPQHF,NA,NA,TRBV5-5,TRBJ1-5
TGTGCCTGGACGGGAGTCTATGGCTACACCTTC,CAWTGVYGYTF,NA,NA,TRBV30,TRBJ1-2
TGTGCCAGCAGTCGTACGGGACTCGTTCATCAGCCCCAGCATTTT,CASSRTGLVHQPQHF,NA,NA,TRBV6-2/TRBV6-3,TRBJ1-5
TGTGCCAGCAGCGTCCGTTGGGAATACAATGAGCAGTTCTTC,CASSVRWEYNEQFF,NA,NA,TRBV9,TRBJ2-1
TGTGCCAGCGGAGGGGGCGACAGGGCCCAGTATTTT,CASGGGDRAQYF,NA,NA,TRBV11-3,TRBJ2-3
TGTGCCAGCAGTTACACCTCGGGCAGGGGTGAAGAGACCCAGTACTTC,CASSYTSGRGEETQYF,NA,NA,TRBV6-2/TRBV6-3,TRBJ2-5
TGTGCCAGCAGCTTAGGGGGGTCACCGAATGAGCAGTTCTTC,CASSLGGSPNEQFF,NA,NA,TRBV13,TRBJ2-1
TGTGCCAGTAGTATCGGCGTGAAGAGGGCCCATAGTCGTGCTAACTATGGCTACACCTTC,CASSIGVKRAHSRANYGYTF,NA,NA,TRBV19,TRBJ1-2
TGTGCCAGCAGCCGAATGACCGCCGGGGAGCTGTTTTTT,CASSRMTAGELFF,NA,NA,TRBV5-5,TRBJ2-2
TGTGCCAGCAGCGTAGGGGGATGGAGTCAGCCCCAGCATTTT,CASSVGGWSQPQHF,NA,NA,TRBV9,TRBJ1-5
TGTGCCAGCAGCCTAGGGTTGGGCACTGAAGCTTTCTTT,CASSLGLGTEAFF,NA,NA,TRBV7-3,TRBJ1-1
TGTGCCAGCAGCCAAGGGGACACTGAAGCTTTCTTT,CASSQGDTEAFF,NA,NA,TRBV3-1/TRBV3-2,TRBJ1-1
TGTGCCAGCAGCTTGGCGTGGAGGACAGCGAACACCGGGGAGCTGTTTTTT,CASSLAWRTANTGELFF,NA,NA,TRBV5-5,TRBJ2-2
TGTGCCAGCACAGCCATATCCTATGGCTACACCTTC,CASTAISYGYTF,NA,NA,TRBV6-5,TRBJ1-2
TGTGCCAGCAGCTCGGACAGGGGTTCCTACGAGCAGTACTTC,CASSSDRGSYEQYF,TRBD1,NA,TRBV11-1,TRBJ2-7
TGTGCCAGCAGCTTAAATGGGTTGAGGAATAGCAATCAGCCCCAGCATTTT,CASSLNGLRNSNQPQHF,NA,NA,TRBV7-8,TRBJ1-5
TGCGCCAGCAGCCAACAAAGAGGACGGTCCTACGAGCAGTACTTC,CASSQQRGRSYEQYF,NA,NA,TRBV4-3,TRBJ2-7
TGTGCCAGCAGCTTAAGTTTATCGTCCGGGGAGCTGTTTTTT,CASSLSLSSGELFF,NA,NA,TRBV7-6,TRBJ2-2
TGCGCCAGCAGCTTGGCCCCGCAGGGGACCTACGAGCAGTACTTC,CASSLAPQGTYEQYF,NA,NA,TRBV5-1,TRBJ2-7
TGCGCCAGCAGCCAAGATATCCGGACAGGGATCACCGGGGAGCTGTTTTTT,CASSQDIRTGITGELFF,TRBD1,NA,TRBV4-3,TRBJ2-2
TGTGCCAGCAGCCCATGGGGGACAGGGAATGGCAATCAGCCCCAGCATTTT,CASSPWGTGNGNQPQHF,TRBD1,NA,TRBV7-2,TRBJ1-5
TGTGCCATCAGTTCCGGACAGGGTCTTCAAGAGACCCAGTACTTC,CAISSGQGLQETQYF,TRBD1,NA,TRBV10-3,TRBJ2-5
TGCGCCAGCAGCTTTACAGGAGACACTGAAGCTTTCTTT,CASSFTGDTEAFF,NA,NA,TRBV5-1,TRBJ1-1
TGCGCCAGCAAGGTTAACTACGAGCAGTACTTC,CASKVNYEQYF,NA,NA,TRBV10-1,TRBJ2-7
TGTGCCAGCTCACCAGACCAGGCTAGCGCCGGAGTCGAGCAGTACTTC,CASSPDQASAGVEQYF,NA,NA,TRBV18,TRBJ2-7
TGTGCCAGTGCAGCAGGGGCCTATGGCTACACCTTC,CASAAGAYGYTF,NA,NA,TRBV19,TRBJ1-2
TGTGCCAGTAGGGGACAGGGGACTCTTAGCAATCAGCCCCAGCATTTT,CASRGQGTLSNQPQHF,TRBD1,NA,TRBV19,TRBJ1-5
TGTGCCAGCAGCTGGGCTAGCGGGGGTACGCAGTATTTT,CASSWASGGTQYF,TRBD2,NA,TRBV7-2,TRBJ2-3
TGTGCCTGGAGTGTGGGCTTACCATATGGCTACACCTTC,CAWSVGLPYGYTF,NA,NA,TRBV30,TRBJ1-2